A selection of T cell receptor beta chains follows, all from one sample in a study of tumor-infiltrating lymphocytes in primary liver carcinoma. TCRdb recomputed calls from the multiplex PCR reads with MiXCR, one row per CDR3 protein. This sample yields about 200,000 distinct CDR3 sequences, of which around three fifths are seen a single time; about 7.1% belongs to the top ten. Sequencing was done on a sample of peripheral blood. These receptors all stem from an older woman with primary liver carcinoma and hepatitis B virus infection. The CDR3 runs from the conserved cysteine through the conserved F or W. The D gene is left open where the match is weak. Expanded clones get a size class; other rows say once, few or many, or leave the size out.

d_gene: .
abundance: .
j_gene: TRBJ1-1
v_gene: TRBV29-1
CDR3aa: CSVVGNSEAFF
CDR3nt: TGCAGCGTTGTGGGGAACAGTGAAGCTTTCTTT

d_gene: .
abundance: many
j_gene: TRBJ2-6
v_gene: TRBV11-2
CDR3aa: CASKPLLGRPGQGPSGANVLTF
CDR3nt: TGTGCCAGCAAGCCCCTCCTAGGCAGGCCAGGGCAAGGGCCTTCTGGGGCCAACGTCCTGACTTTC

d_gene: .
abundance: many
j_gene: TRBJ1-1
v_gene: TRBV6-5
CDR3aa: CASREPDRNTEAFF
CDR3nt: TGTGCCAGCAGAGAACCCGACAGGAACACTGAAGCTTTCTTT

d_gene: .
abundance: .
j_gene: TRBJ2-1
v_gene: TRBV11-2
CDR3aa: CASGLGRDLFF
CDR3nt: TGTGCCAGCGGCTTAGGTCGGGACTTATTTTTC

d_gene: .
abundance: .
j_gene: TRBJ2-3
v_gene: TRBV4-1
CDR3aa: CTSSHTGGGVSTDTQYF
CDR3nt: TGCACCAGCAGCCACACCGGCGGTGGCGTTAGCACAGATACGCAGTATTTT

d_gene: .
abundance: .
j_gene: TRBJ2-7
v_gene: TRBV12-3/TRBV12-4
CDR3aa: CASSLKGSYEQYF
CDR3nt: TGTGCCAGCAGTTTAAAAGGCTCCTACGAGCAGTACTTC

d_gene: TRBD1
abundance: .
j_gene: TRBJ2-1
v_gene: TRBV11-2
CDR3aa: CASRRQGPPYNEQFF
CDR3nt: TGTGCCAGTAGGCGACAGGGACCCCCCTACAATGAGCAGTTCTTC

d_gene: TRBD2
abundance: .
j_gene: TRBJ2-7
v_gene: TRBV29-1
CDR3aa: CSVSTSRTSYEQYF
CDR3nt: TGCAGCGTTTCGACTAGCAGAACCTCCTACGAGCAGTACTTC

d_gene: .
abundance: .
j_gene: TRBJ2-7
v_gene: TRBV11-2
CDR3aa: CASIFNRGTSYKQYF
CDR3nt: TGTGCCAGCATCTTTAATCGGGGAACTTCCTACAAGCAGTACTTC

d_gene: .
abundance: once
j_gene: TRBJ1-4
v_gene: TRBV11-2
CDR3aa: CASSLGPRTTNEKLVF
CDR3nt: TGTGCCAGCAGCTTGGGGCCGCGGACGACTAATGAAAAACTGGTTTTT

d_gene: .
abundance: .
j_gene: TRBJ2-2
v_gene: TRBV11-2
CDR3aa: CARRGGFANTGELSF
CDR3nt: TGTGCCCGCAGGGGGGGGTTCGCGAACACCGGGGAGCTGTCTTTT

d_gene: .
abundance: .
j_gene: TRBJ2-7
v_gene: TRBV4-2
CDR3aa: CASSQVPSGYEKYF
CDR3nt: TGTGCCAGCAGCCAAGTACCTTCAGGGTACGAGAAGTACTTC

d_gene: TRBD2
abundance: many
j_gene: TRBJ2-5
v_gene: TRBV6-5
CDR3aa: CASSPGLAESQETQYF
CDR3nt: TGTGCCAGCAGCCCTGGACTAGCGGAATCCCAAGAGACCCAGTACTTC

d_gene: .
abundance: .
j_gene: TRBJ2-5
v_gene: TRBV18
CDR3aa: CASSPDRSKETQYF
CDR3nt: TGTGCCAGCTCACCCGACAGGAGTAAAGAGACCCAGTACTTC

d_gene: .
abundance: once
j_gene: TRBJ1-5
v_gene: TRBV11-3
CDR3aa: CANSPRTWYQPQHF
CDR3nt: TGTGCCAACAGCCCAAGGACATGGTATCAGCCCCAGCATTTT

d_gene: TRBD1
abundance: .
j_gene: TRBJ2-1
v_gene: TRBV11-3
CDR3aa: CTSSIEWGQGSLNEQFF
CDR3nt: TGTACCAGCAGCATAGAATGGGGACAGGGGTCCCTCAATGAGCAGTTCTTC

d_gene: TRBD2
abundance: .
j_gene: TRBJ2-7
v_gene: TRBV28
CDR3aa: CASSLLGTSGRAYEHYF
CDR3nt: TGTGCCAGCAGTTTATTAGGGACTAGCGGGAGAGCATACGAGCACTACTTC

d_gene: TRBD1
abundance: many
j_gene: TRBJ2-3
v_gene: TRBV29-1
CDR3aa: CSVGTGGPTDTQYF
CDR3nt: TGCAGCGTTGGTACAGGGGGCCCCACAGATACGCAGTATTTT

d_gene: TRBD2
abundance: many
j_gene: TRBJ2-1
v_gene: TRBV4-2
CDR3aa: CASSQEGLAGNNEQFF
CDR3nt: TGTGCCAGCAGCCAAGAGGGACTAGCGGGCAACAATGAGCAGTTCTTC

d_gene: .
abundance: few
j_gene: TRBJ1-1
v_gene: TRBV6-5
CDR3aa: CASSRPGATNTEAFF
CDR3nt: TGTGCCAGCAGTAGGCCGGGCGCAACTAACACTGAAGCTTTCTTT

d_gene: .
abundance: .
j_gene: TRBJ2-5
v_gene: TRBV29-1
CDR3aa: CSAEGRGRETPYF
CDR3nt: TGCAGCGCAGAGGGGCGTGGACGGGAGACCCCGTACTTC

d_gene: .
abundance: many
j_gene: TRBJ2-7
v_gene: TRBV6-6
CDR3aa: CASSSALGTPSEQYF
CDR3nt: TGTGCCAGCAGTTCCGCCCTAGGGACTCCTTCGGAGCAGTACTTC